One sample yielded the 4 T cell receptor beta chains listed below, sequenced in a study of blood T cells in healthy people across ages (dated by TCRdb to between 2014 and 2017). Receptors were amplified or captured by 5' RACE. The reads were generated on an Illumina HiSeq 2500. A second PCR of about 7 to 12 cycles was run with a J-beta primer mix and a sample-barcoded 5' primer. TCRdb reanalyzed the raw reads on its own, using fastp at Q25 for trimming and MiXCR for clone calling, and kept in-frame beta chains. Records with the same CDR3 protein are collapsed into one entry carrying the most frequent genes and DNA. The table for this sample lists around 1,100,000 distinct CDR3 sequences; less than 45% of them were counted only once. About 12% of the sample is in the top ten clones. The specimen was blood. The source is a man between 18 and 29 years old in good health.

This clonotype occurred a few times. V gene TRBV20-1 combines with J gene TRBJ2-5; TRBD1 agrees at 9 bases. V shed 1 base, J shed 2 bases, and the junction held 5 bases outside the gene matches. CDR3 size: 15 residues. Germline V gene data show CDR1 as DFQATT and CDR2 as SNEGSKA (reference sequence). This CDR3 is CSARVLGQGQETQYF. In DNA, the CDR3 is TGCAGTGCTAGAGTCCTCGGACAGGGGCAAGAGACCCAGTACTTC.

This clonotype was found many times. In DNA form, the CDR3 reads TGCAGTGCTAGACCAGCGACGGGTAACTATGGCTACACCTTC. Amino acids: CSARPATGNYGYTF. The chain has TRBV20-1 and TRBJ1-2; no clear D gene. Germline CDR1 and CDR2: DFQATT and SNEGSKA (reference sequence). The CDR3 runs to 14 residues. The V end lost 2 bases, the J end lost 1 base, and 11 bases lay between the germline ends.

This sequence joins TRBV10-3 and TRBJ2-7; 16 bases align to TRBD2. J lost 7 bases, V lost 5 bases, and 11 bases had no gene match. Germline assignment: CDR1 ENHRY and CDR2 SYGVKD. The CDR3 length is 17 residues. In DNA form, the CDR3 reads TGTGCCATCAGTCCTGGGACTAGCGGGGGGGATATCGATGAGCAGTACTTC. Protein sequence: CAISPGTSGGDIDEQYF.

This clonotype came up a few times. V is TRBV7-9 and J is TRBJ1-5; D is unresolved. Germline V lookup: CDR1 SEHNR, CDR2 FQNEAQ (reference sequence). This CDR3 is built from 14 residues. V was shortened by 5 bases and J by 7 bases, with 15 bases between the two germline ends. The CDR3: CASSPLLEYQPQHF. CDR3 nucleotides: TGTGCCAGCAGCCCCCTCTTAGAATACCAGCCCCAGCATTTT.